Listed below are T cell receptor beta chains from one sample, sequenced in a study of blood T cell repertoires in COVID-19. TCRdb's table, derived via immunoSEQ multiplex PCR, lists solely in-frame clones and lacks some. Of 84,000 or so clones listed, approximately 80% are singletons. Sequencing input: peripheral blood. The source of these receptors is a man between 65 and 80 years old with COVID-19, enrolled during active disease. The CDR3 runs from the conserved cysteine through the conserved F or W. A D gene is named only where the DNA matches it firmly. Clone size appears in some rows only: once, few, many, or a class for an expanded clone.

V	size	J	length	D	DNA	CDR3
TRBV6-6	-	TRBJ1-3	14	TRBD1	TGTGCCAGCAGTGGGACAGACTCTGGAAACACCATATATTTT	CASSGTDSGNTIYF
TRBV5-5	-	TRBJ1-2	15	TRBD1	TGTGCCAGCAGCTGGGGACAGGGGGCGGACTATGGCTACACCTTC	CASSWGQGADYGYTF
TRBV28	-	TRBJ1-2	15	TRBD1	TGTGCCAGCAAAACTGATTTCTGGGACAGCTATGGCTACACCTTC	CASKTDFWDSYGYTF
TRBV27	few	TRBJ1-5	14	-	TGTGCCAGCAGTTTATCTCACAGGGATCAGCCCCAGCATTTT	CASSLSHRDQPQHF
TRBV6-6	-	TRBJ1-2	14	-	TGTGCCAGCAGTTACTCGGGCAGGGGCTATGGCTACACCTTC	CASSYSGRGYGYTF
TRBV11-3	-	TRBJ1-1	17	-	TGTGCCAGCAGCTCACCATTTGAGACTCACATGAACACTGAAGCTTTCTTT	CASSSPFETHMNTEAFF
TRBV7-9	-	TRBJ1-2	13	-	TGTGCCAGCAGCTTAGGGGCTTCCTATGGCTACACCTTC	CASSLGASYGYTF
TRBV24-1	-	TRBJ2-3	15	TRBD2	TGTGCCACCAGTGATGGCGGGAGAGGAGCAGATACGCAGTATTTT	CATSDGGRGADTQYF
TRBV6-5	-	TRBJ2-3	14	TRBD2	TGTGCCAGCAGACAGTTAGCGGGCCCAGATACGCAGTATTTT	CASRQLAGPDTQYF
TRBV6-1	few	TRBJ2-5	18	TRBD1	TGTGCCAGCAGTGAAGGATGGGACAGAGATATACCCAATGAGACCCAGTACTTC	CASSEGWDRDIPNETQYF
TRBV9	once	TRBJ2-2	16	-	TGTGCCAGCAGCGTAGCTCCACAGCTGAACACCGGGGAGCTGTTTTTT	CASSVAPQLNTGELFF
TRBV5-6	-	TRBJ2-3	14	TRBD1	TGTGCCAGCAGCTGGGGGACAGAGACAGATACGCAGTATTTT	CASSWGTETDTQYF
TRBV6-1	-	TRBJ1-1	14	-	TGTGCCAGCAGTGAAGTAAGGGGTAACACTGAAGCTTTCTTT	CASSEVRGNTEAFF
TRBV27	-	TRBJ2-3	15	-	TGTGCCAGCAGTTCCCTGCGGGGACGCACAGATACGCAGTATTTT	CASSSLRGRTDTQYF
TRBV7-2	-	TRBJ1-2	14	-	TGTGCCAGCAGCTTAGTAGGGGCGAACTATGGCTACACCTTC	CASSLVGANYGYTF